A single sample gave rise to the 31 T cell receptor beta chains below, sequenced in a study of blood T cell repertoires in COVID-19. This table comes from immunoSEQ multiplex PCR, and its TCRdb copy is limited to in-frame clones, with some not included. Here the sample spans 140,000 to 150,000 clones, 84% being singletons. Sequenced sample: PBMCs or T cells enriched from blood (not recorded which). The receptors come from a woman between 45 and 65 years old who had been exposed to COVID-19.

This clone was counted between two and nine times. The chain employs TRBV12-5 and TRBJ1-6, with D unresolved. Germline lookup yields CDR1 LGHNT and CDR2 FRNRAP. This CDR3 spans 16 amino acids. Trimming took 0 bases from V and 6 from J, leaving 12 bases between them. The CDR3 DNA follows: TGTGCTAGTGGTTTGGTACTTAAAGCCCTTAATTCACCCCTCCACTTT. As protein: CASGLVLKALNSPLHF. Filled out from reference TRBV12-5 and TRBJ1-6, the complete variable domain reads DARVTQTPRHKVTEMGQEVTMRCQPILGHNTVFWYRQTMMQGLELLAYFRNRAPLDDSGMPKDRFSAEMPDATLATLKIQPSEPRDSAVYFCASGLVLKALNSPLHFGNGTRLTVT.

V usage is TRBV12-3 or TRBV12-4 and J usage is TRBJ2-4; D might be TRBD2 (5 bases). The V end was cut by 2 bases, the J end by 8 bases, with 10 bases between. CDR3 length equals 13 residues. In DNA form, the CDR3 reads TGTGCCAGCAGTTTAACGTTGGGAGACATTCAGTACTTC. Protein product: CASSLTLGDIQYF.

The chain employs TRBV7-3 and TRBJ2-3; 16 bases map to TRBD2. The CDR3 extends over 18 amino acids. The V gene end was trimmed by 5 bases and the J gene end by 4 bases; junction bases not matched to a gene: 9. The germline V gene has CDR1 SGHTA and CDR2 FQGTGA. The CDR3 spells CASSTHGTSGGAPDTQYF. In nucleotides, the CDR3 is TGTGCCAGCAGCACTCACGGGACTAGCGGGGGGGCGCCAGATACGCAGTATTTT.

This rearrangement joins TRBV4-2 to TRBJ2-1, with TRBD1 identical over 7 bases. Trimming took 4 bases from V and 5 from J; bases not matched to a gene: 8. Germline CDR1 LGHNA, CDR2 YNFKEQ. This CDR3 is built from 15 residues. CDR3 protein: CASSPHRQGNNEQFF. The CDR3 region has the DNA TGTGCCAGCAGCCCCCACCGACAGGGCAACAATGAGCAGTTCTTC.

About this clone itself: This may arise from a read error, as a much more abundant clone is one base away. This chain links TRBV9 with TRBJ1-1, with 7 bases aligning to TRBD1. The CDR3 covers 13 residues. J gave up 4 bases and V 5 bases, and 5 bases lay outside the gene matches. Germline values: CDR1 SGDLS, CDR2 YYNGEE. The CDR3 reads CASSNRGGTEAFF. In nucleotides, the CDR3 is TGTGCCAGCAGTAACAGGGGCGGCACTGAAGCTTTCTTT. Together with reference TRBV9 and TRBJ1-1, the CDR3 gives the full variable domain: DSGVTQTPKHLITATGQRVTLRCSPRSGDLSVYWYQQSLDQGLQFLIQYYNGEERAKGNILERFSAQQFPDLHSELNLSSLELGDSALYFCASSNRGGTEAFFGQGTRLTVV.

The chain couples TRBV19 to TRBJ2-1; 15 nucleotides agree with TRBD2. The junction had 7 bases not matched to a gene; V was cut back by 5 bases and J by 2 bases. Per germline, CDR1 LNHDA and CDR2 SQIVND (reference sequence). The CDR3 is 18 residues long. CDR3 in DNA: TGTGCCAGTAGTCCAGAGGGACTAGCGGGAGGTGCCTACAATGAGCAGTTCTTC. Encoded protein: CASSPEGLAGGAYNEQFF.

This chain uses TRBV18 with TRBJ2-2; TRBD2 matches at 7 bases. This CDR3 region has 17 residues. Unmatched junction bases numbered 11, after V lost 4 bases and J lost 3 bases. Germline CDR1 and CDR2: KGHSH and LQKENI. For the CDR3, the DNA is TGTGCCAGCTCACACGTAGGACTAGAAGGTTACACCGGGGAGCTGTTTTTT. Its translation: CASSHVGLEGYTGELFF.

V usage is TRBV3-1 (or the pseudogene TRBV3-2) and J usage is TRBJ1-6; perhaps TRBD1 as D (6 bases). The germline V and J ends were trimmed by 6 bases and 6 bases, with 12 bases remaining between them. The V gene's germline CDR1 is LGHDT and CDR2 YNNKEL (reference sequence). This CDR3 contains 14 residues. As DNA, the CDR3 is TGTGCCAGCAGAAAGACAGGCCTTAATTCACCCCTCCACTTT. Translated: CASRKTGLNSPLHF.

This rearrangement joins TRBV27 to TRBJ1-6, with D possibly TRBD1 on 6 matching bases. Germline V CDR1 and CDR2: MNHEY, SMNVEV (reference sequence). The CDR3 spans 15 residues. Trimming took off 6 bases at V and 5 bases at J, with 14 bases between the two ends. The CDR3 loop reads CASREGQFNNSPLHF. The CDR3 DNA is TGTGCCAGCAGGGAAGGACAGTTCAATAATTCACCCCTCCACTTT.

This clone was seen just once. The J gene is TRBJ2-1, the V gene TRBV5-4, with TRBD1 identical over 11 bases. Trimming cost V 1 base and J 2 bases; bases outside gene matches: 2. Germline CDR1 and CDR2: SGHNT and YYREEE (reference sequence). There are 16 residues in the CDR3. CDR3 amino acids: CASSLSGQGAYNEQFF. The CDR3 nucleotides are TGTGCCAGCAGCTTGTCGGGACAGGGGGCCTACAATGAGCAGTTCTTC.

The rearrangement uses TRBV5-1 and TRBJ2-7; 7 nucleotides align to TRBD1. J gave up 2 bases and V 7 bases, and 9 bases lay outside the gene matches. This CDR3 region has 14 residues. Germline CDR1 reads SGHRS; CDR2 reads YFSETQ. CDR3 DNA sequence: TGCGCCAGCGGGACGACAGGGAACCCCTACGAGCAGTACTTC. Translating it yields CASGTTGNPYEQYF.

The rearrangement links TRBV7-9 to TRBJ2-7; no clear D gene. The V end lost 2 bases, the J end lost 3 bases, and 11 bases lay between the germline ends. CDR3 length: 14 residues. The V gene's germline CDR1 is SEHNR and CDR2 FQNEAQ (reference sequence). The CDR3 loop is CASSLSRNIYEQYF. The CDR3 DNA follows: TGTGCCAGCAGCTTATCCAGGAATATCTACGAGCAGTACTTC.

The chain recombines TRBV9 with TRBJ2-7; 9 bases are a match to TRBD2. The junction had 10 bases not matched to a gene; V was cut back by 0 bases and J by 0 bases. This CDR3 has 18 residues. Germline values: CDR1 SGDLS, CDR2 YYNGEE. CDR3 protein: CASSVGAHSGGISYEQYF. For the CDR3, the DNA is TGTGCCAGCAGCGTAGGAGCCCATAGCGGGGGAATCTCCTACGAGCAGTACTTC.

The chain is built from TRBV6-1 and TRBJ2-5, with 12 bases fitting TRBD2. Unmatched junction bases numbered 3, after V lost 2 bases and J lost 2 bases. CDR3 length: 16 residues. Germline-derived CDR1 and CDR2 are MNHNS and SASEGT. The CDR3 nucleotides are TGTGCCAGCAGTGAACTGACTAGCGGGAGACAAGAGACCCAGTACTTC. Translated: CASSELTSGRQETQYF.

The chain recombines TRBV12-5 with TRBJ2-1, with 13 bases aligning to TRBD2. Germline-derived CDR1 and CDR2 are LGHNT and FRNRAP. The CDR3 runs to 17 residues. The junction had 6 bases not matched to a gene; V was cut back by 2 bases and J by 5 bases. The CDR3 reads CASGLKLAGGRDNEQFF. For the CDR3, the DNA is TGTGCTAGTGGTTTGAAACTAGCGGGAGGGCGAGACAATGAGCAGTTCTTC.

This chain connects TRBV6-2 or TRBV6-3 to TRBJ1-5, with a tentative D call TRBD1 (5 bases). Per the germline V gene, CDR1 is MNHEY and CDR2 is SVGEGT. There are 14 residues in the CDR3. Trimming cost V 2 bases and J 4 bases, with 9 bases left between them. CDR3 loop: CASSYQGLNQPQHF. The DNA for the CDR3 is TGTGCCAGCAGTTACCAGGGACTAAATCAGCCCCAGCATTTT.

CDR3 sequence: CASSLLGGKGYNEQFF. The CDR3 DNA is TGCGCCAGCAGCTTGCTGGGGGGAAAGGGGTACAATGAGCAGTTCTTC. V and J are TRBV5-1 and TRBJ2-1; maybe TRBD2 (6 bases). The V gene lost 1 base and the J gene lost 4 bases, with 15 bases spanning the gap. The CDR3 spans 16 residues. Germline V gene sequence: CDR1 SGHRS, CDR2 YFSETQ.

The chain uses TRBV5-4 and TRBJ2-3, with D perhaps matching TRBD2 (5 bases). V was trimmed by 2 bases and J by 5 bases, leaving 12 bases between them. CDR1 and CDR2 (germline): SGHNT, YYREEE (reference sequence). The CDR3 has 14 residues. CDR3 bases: TGTGCCAGCAGCTTCGGGGATTTCGTAGATACGCAGTATTTT. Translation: CASSFGDFVDTQYF.

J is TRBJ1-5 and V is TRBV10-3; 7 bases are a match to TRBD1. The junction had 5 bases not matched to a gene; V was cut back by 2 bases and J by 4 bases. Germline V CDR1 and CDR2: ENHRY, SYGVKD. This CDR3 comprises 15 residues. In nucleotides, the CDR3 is TGTGCCATCAGTGAGCTGGGGACAGAAAATCAGCCCCAGCATTTT. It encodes CAISELGTENQPQHF.

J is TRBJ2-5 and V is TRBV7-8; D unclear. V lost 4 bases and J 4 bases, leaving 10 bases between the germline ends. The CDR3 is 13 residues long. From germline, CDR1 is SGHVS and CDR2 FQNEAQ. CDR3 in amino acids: CASSYSLAETQYF. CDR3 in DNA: TGTGCCAGCAGCTATTCTTTGGCAGAGACCCAGTACTTC.

DNA of the CDR3: TGTGCCAGCAGCTTGGATTGGGCGGGGGGCCCGGTGGACGAGCAGTACTTC. Encoded protein: CASSLDWAGGPVDEQYF. The V call is TRBV5-4, the J call TRBJ2-7, with 8 bases lining up with TRBD2. Per germline, CDR1 SGHNT and CDR2 YYREEE (reference sequence). V gave up 0 bases and J gave up 5 bases; unmatched junction bases: 13. This CDR3 comprises 17 residues. Full variable domain (outside the CDR3, taken from reference TRBV5-4 and TRBJ2-7): ETGVTQSPTHLIKTRGQQVTLRCSSQSGHNTVSWYQQALGQGPQFIFQYYREEENGRGNFPPRFSGLQFPNYSSELNVNALELDDSALYLCASSLDWAGGPVDEQYFGPGTRLTVT.

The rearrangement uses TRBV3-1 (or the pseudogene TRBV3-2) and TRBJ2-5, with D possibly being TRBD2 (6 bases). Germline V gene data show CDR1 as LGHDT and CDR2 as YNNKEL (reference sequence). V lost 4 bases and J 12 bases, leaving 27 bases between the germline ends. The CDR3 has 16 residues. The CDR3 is CASSLSLPAGRHWEYF. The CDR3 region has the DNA TGTGCCAGCAGCCTATCCTTACCTGCGGGGAGACATTGGGAGTACTTC.

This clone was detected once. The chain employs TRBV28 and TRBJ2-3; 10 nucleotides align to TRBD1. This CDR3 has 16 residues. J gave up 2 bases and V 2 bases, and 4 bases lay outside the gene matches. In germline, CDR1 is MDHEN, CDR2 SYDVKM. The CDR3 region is CASSLTGQGNTDTQYF. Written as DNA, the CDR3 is TGTGCCAGCAGTTTAACGGGACAGGGGAACACAGATACGCAGTATTTT. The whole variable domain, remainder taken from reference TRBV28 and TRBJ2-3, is DVKVTQSSRYLVKRTGEKVFLECVQDMDHENMFWYRQDPGLGLRLIYFSYDVKMKEKGDIPEGYSVSREKKERFSLILESASTNQTSMYLCASSLTGQGNTDTQYFGPGTRLTVL.

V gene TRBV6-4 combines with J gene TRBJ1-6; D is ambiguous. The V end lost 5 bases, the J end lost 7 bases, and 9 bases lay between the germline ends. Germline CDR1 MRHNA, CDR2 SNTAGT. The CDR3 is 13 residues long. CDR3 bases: TGTGCCAGCAGTCAGGCGGGGAATTCACCCCTCCACTTT. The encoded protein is CASSQAGNSPLHF.

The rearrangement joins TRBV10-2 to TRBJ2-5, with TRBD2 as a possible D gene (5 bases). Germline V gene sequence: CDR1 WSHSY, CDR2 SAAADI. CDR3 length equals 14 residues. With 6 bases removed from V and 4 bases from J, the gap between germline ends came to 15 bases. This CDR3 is CASRELGNTETQYF. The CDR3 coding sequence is TGCGCCAGCAGGGAACTAGGGAACACAGAGACCCAGTACTTC.

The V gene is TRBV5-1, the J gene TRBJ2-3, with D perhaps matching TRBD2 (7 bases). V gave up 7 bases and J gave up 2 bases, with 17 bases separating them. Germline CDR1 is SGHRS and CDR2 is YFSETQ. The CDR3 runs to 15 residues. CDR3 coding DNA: TGCGCCAGCGCGGGGGCATGGGCAACCACAGATACGCAGTATTTT. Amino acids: CASAGAWATTDTQYF.

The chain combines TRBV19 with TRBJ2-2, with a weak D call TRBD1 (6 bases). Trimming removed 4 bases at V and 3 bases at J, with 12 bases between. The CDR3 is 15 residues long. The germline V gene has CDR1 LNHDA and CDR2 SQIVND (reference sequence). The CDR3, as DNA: TGTGCCAGTAGTAAAGCAGGGGTTCACACCGGGGAGCTGTTTTTT. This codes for CASSKAGVHTGELFF.

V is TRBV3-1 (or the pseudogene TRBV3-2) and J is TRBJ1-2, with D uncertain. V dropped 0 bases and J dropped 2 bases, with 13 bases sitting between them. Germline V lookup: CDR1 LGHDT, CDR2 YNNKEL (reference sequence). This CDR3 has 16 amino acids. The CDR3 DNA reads TGTGCCAGCAGCCAAGAGAGTGATCATCCGAACTATGGCTACACCTTC. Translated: CASSQESDHPNYGYTF.

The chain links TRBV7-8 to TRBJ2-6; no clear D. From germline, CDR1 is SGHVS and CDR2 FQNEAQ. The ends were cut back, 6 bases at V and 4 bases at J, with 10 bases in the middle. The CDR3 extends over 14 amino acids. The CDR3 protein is CASSLVRGANVLTF. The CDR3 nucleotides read TGTGCCAGCAGTCTAGTAAGAGGGGCCAACGTCCTGACTTTC.

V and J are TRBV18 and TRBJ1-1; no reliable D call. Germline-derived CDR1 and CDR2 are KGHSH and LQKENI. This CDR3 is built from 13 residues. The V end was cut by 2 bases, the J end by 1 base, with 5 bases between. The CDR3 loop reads CASSPEGNTEAFF. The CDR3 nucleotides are TGTGCCAGCTCACCAGAGGGGAACACTGAAGCTTTCTTT.

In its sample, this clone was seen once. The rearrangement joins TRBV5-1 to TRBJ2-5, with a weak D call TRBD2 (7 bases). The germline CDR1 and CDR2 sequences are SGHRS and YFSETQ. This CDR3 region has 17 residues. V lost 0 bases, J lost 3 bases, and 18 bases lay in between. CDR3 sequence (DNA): TGCGCCAGCAGCTTGGCCCAGGCGGGGGCGAGAAAAGAGACCCAGTACTTC. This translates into CASSLAQAGARKETQYF.